This record looks at one T cell receptor beta chain sequence and its context. The antigen it binds to is not known. The input lacks base qualities; no much larger clone sits a single base away. The CDR3 runs 15 residues from the cysteine to the phenylalanine. The sequence is cut down to CDR3 DNA, 45 bases in frame from base 1. The junction shows trimming of 4 bases on V and 9 bases on J, plus 21 bases between the germline ends. The germline V gene supplies CDR1 SGHDT and CDR2 YYEEEE. The trial excluded patients who had a history of autoimmune disease or were on systemic immunosuppression. In every dose cohort, peripheral blood was drawn for TCR sequencing at baseline, cycle 4 day 1, and cycle 7 day 1. Samples came from an open-label, multicenter, first-in-human phase I dose-escalation trial of ivuxolimab. Adults with locally advanced or metastatic melanoma, renal cell, hepatocellular, or head and neck squamous cell carcinoma were enrolled in the trial. Before TCR sequencing, CD4+ and CD8+ T cells were separately sorted from peripheral blood.

The sample belongs to a study of OX40 agonist ivuxolimab in advanced cancers. Study-wide context: Ivuxolimab was a fully human IgG2 agonistic monoclonal antibody targeting the costimulatory receptor OX40 (CD134). The monotherapy dose-escalation portion (N ≈ 50 patients) of the phase I ivuxolimab trial is reported in the paper. Partial responses occurred in three dose-escalation patients, of whom one had hepatocellular carcinoma and two had cutaneous melanoma. In the dose-escalation cohort, around 80% of patients were male, and the mean age was approximately 60 years with a range of roughly 20 to 85. Peripheral TCRbeta sequencing aimed to test whether ivuxolimab altered TCR sequence diversity and caused clonal T-cell expansion. Of the 50 to 55 patients in dose escalation, some 20 had hepatocellular carcinoma, roughly 15 had melanoma, 9 had renal cell carcinoma and 9 had head and neck cancer. Intravenous ivuxolimab was administered to patients every 2 weeks at six dose levels: 0.01, 0.1, 0.3, 1.5, 3 and 10 mg/kg. Prior anti-PD-1, anti-PD-L1 or anti-CTLA-4 therapy was permitted, and about two fifths of dose-escalation patients had received checkpoint inhibitors.

Overall study outcomes, separate from this receptor: After ivuxolimab, CD8+ T cells had more expanded clones than CD4+ T cells on average. Low levels of normalized T-cell clonal expansion were also seen in some patients who did not respond. Which antigens the clonally expanded peripheral T cells were specific for was not determined. At doses of 0.1 to 3.0 mg/kg, clonal expansion of both CD4+ and CD8+ blood T cells was observed from baseline to week 6. Partial responders in the 0.1-3.0 mg/kg groups had among the lowest normalized peripheral clonal expansion, especially among CD8+ T cells.

For sequencing of the TCRbeta CDR3 region, genomic DNA was extracted from the sorted cells. The immunoSEQ Assay was used to sequence the TCRbeta CDR3 regions. TCRdb holds this immuneACCESS table with in-frame rearrangements only. Some clones are missing; in checked studies, unresolved V genes explain under half, and the rest has no known cause. The sample table lists 36,000 or so clones, around 77% of them with a count of one. The ten largest clones capture less than 25% of the sample. The sequence joins TRBV5-6 to TRBJ2-3; the D region is possibly TRBD1 or TRBD2, each matching across 6 bases. The source of this sequence is an adult with an advanced solid tumor such as melanoma, head and neck, liver or kidney cancer. The sequencing here drew on CD4+ or CD8+ T cells sorted from blood, taken in a trial of the OX40 agonist ivuxolimab. The sequenced DNA: TGTGCCAGCAGCCCCACGTCCGGGGGCGCGGGGACGCAGTATTTT. Translated, this is CASSPTSGGAGTQYF. Supplemented by the reference TRBV5-6 and TRBJ2-3 proteins around the CDR3, the complete variable domain is DAGVTQSPTHLIKTRGQQVTLRCSPKSGHDTVSWYQQALGQGPQFIFQYYEEEERQRGNFPDRFSGHQFPNYSSELNVNALLLGDSALYLCASSPTSGGAGTQYFGPGTRLTVL.